What follows describes a single T cell receptor beta chain. No antigen is known for it. This entry is derived from a study of shared clonotypes between healthy human individuals. Points from the study as a whole: Naive subsets generally had larger estimated richness than memory subsets.

J was trimmed by 3 bases and V by 8 bases; bases with no gene match: 9. CDR3 length equals 15 residues. Germline CDR1 is SNHLY and CDR2 is FYNNEI. Original analysis: In the immunoSEQ data, sequences were junction-only and lacked quality scores, so filtering differed. Assay: immunoSEQ multiplex PCR; the TCRdb copy retains only in-frame clones and omits some. Clonal size and the V and J genes are those of that table, whereas D and trimming came from the DNA. Among over a million clones listed, 95% to 99% were seen once. Sequencing used naive CD4+ T cells sorted from blood. As to subset: CD45RA+ positively selected. This chain joins TRBV2 and TRBJ2-7; 11 bases map to TRBD2. This TCR was recovered from a man aged 25-45 years in good health. The DNA of the CDR3 is TGTGCCAGCCTAGAACCGGGACTAGCGGACTACGAGCAGTACTTC. Residues: CASLEPGLADYEQYF.